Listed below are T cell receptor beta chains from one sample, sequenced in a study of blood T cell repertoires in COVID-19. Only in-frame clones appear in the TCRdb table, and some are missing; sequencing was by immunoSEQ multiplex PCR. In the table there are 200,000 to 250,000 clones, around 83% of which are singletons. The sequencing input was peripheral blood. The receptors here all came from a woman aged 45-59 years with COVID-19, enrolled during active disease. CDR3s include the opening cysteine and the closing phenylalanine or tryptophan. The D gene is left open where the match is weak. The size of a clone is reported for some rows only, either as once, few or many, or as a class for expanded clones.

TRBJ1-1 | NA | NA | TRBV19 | CASRSAHGGRGTEAFF | TGTGCCAGTAGATCCGCACATGGGGGCCGAGGGACTGAAGCTTTCTTT
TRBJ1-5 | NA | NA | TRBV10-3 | CAIRPGSGNQPQHF | TGTGCCATCAGGCCAGGGTCCGGGAATCAGCCCCAGCATTTT
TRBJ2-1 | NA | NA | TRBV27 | CASSFPQGNGYNEQFF | TGTGCCAGCAGTTTCCCACAGGGAAATGGCTACAATGAGCAGTTCTTC
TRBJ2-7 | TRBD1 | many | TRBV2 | CASHFDRGLNYEQYF | TGTGCCAGCCATTTTGACAGGGGCCTTAACTACGAGCAGTACTTC
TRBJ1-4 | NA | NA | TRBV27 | CASSATRAPNEKLFF | TGTGCCAGCAGCGCTACCAGGGCGCCTAATGAAAAACTGTTTTTT
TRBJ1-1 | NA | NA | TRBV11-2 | CASRLERGNTEAFF | TGTGCCAGCCGTCTCGAAAGGGGGAACACTGAAGCTTTCTTT
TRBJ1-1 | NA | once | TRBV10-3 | CAISEFNRWSTEAFF | TGTGCCATCAGTGAGTTCAACCGTTGGAGCACTGAAGCTTTCTTT
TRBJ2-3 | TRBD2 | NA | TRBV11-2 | CASWGGVEDTQYF | TGTGCCAGTTGGGGGGGGGTAGAAGATACGCAGTATTTT
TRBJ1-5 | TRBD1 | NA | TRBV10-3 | CAISEARTGWGQPQHF | TGTGCCATCAGTGAGGCACGGACAGGCTGGGGTCAGCCCCAGCATTTT
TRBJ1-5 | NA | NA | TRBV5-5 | CASSLAAGFSNQPQHF | TGTGCCAGCAGCTTGGCGGCAGGATTTAGCAATCAGCCCCAGCATTTT